A single TCR beta chain is shown here with its context. These data come from a study of blood T cell repertoires in COVID-19. As handled by the study authors: Quantification of nucleated cells was approximated via reference gene primer amplification. TCRdb's copy holds only in-frame clones and misses some; the assay was immunoSEQ multiplex PCR. That table supplies the V and J calls and clone size; D and trimming were determined from the DNA. The table shows around 230,000 clones, with 75% to 90% occurring only once. The V gene's germline CDR1 is MGHDK and CDR2 SYGVNS. The CDR3 is 13 residues long. The rearrangement joins TRBV25-1 to TRBJ2-5; 8 bases are a match to TRBD2. This receptor was taken from a woman in her thirties or forties with acute COVID-19. Sequenced input: PBMCs or T cells enriched from blood (not recorded which). This CDR3 reads CVSEGLDGETQYF. The CDR3 nucleotides read TGTGTTAGTGAGGGACTAGATGGGGAGACCCAGTACTTC. Full variable domain (missing parts from reference TRBV25-1 and TRBJ2-5): EADIYQTPRYLVIGTGKKITLECSQTMGHDKMYWYQQDPGMELHLIHYSYGVNSTEKGDLSSESTVSRIRTEHFPLTLESARPSHTSQYLCVSEGLDGETQYFGPGTRLLVL.